The 29 T cell receptor beta chains below all came from one sample that was sequenced in a study of cytomegalovirus exposure and HLA in healthy donors. The study ran its PCR with 60 Vbeta and 13 Jbeta primers. The assay was immunoSEQ multiplex PCR, and TCRdb's table has in-frame clones only and misses some. The data show roughly 67,000 clones, around three quarters seen once. The sequenced sample consisted of PBMCs. The receptors here all came from a man aged 60-69 years in good health and CMV-seropositive.

The rearrangement joins TRBV4-2 to TRBJ2-3, with 8 bases identical to TRBD2. Germline CDR1 reads LGHNA; CDR2 reads YNFKEQ. The CDR3 covers 16 residues. J gave up 5 bases and V 0 bases, and 7 bases lay outside the gene matches. Here the CDR3 DNA reads TGTGCCAGCAGCCAAGAACGCGGGGGGCCTAAAGATACGCAGTATTTT. Translated, it gives CASSQERGGPKDTQYF.

V is TRBV7-6 and J is TRBJ2-5; no clear D. V lost 1 base and J 0 bases, leaving 6 bases between the germline ends. This CDR3 is built from 14 residues. The germline V gene encodes CDR1 SGHVS and CDR2 FNYEAQ. DNA for the CDR3: TGTGCCAGCAGCTTAGGAGCAAACCAAGAGACCCAGTACTTC. It specifies CASSLGANQETQYF.

The chain carries TRBV2 and TRBJ2-1; tentatively, D is TRBD1 (6 bases). V was clipped by 7 bases and J by 2 bases, with 9 bases between them. The germline CDR1 and CDR2 sequences are SNHLY and FYNNEI. The CDR3 extends over 13 amino acids. The CDR3 coding sequence is TGTGCCAGCATCAGGGGTCCCTACAATGAGCAGTTCTTC. Translating gives CASIRGPYNEQFF.

The V gene is TRBV28, the J gene TRBJ2-7, with TRBD2 matching over 12 bases. The CDR3 covers 16 residues. Trimming removed 5 bases from V and 1 base from J; junction bases left unmatched: 6. CDR1 and CDR2 (germline): MDHEN, SYDVKM. CDR3 sequence (DNA): TGTGCCAGCAGTCCAACTAGCGGGGGGTATTCCTACGAGCAGTACTTC. Its translation is CASSPTSGGYSYEQYF.

The V and J genes are TRBV5-1 and TRBJ1-2; TRBD1 matches at 8 bases. The V segment lost 4 bases and the J segment 8 bases; nucleotides outside the gene matches: 13. The CDR3 is 15 amino acids. Per the germline V gene, CDR1 is SGHRS and CDR2 is YFSETQ. The CDR3 DNA is TGCGCCAGCAGCCCCGGCAGGGGGCGATCGGAGGGCTACACCTTC. Protein sequence: CASSPGRGRSEGYTF.

This clone was detected only a few times. The chain carries TRBV11-1 and TRBJ1-6; 7 bases agree with TRBD1. The CDR3 extends over 17 amino acids. Germline CDR1 is SGHAT and CDR2 is FQDESV (reference sequence). J gave up 0 bases and V 6 bases, and 8 bases lay outside the gene matches. The CDR3 coding sequence is TGTGCCAGCAGACCCAGGGGGAAAAGCTCCTATAATTCACCCCTCCACTTT. It codes for CASRPRGKSSYNSPLHF.

J is TRBJ1-4 and V is TRBV2; D gene ambiguous. Germline V gene data show CDR1 as SNHLY and CDR2 as FYNNEI. The V end was cut by 5 bases, the J end by 7 bases, with 17 bases between. The CDR3 is made up of 15 amino acids. The CDR3 DNA follows: TGTGCCAGCAGTTCCTCGGACTCCGAGGGTGAAAAACTGTTTTTT. The encoded protein is CASSSSDSEGEKLFF.

The gene calls are TRBV6-5 and TRBJ2-7, with a tentative D call TRBD2 (5 bases). The germline V gene encodes CDR1 MNHEY and CDR2 SVGAGI. This CDR3 spans 13 amino acids. The ends were cut back, 7 bases at V and 3 bases at J, with 13 bases in the middle. The CDR3 spells CASKSGNYYEQYF. The CDR3, as DNA: TGTGCCAGCAAAAGCGGAAATTACTACGAGCAGTACTTC.

This chain links TRBV18 with TRBJ2-3; 8 bases align to TRBD2. The CDR3 consists of 15 residues. V gave up 3 bases and J gave up 9 bases; unmatched junction bases: 11. Germline CDR1 reads KGHSH; CDR2 reads LQKENI. The CDR3 loop is CASSPSRGGSITQYF. CDR3 sequence (DNA): TGTGCCAGCTCACCGTCTCGGGGGGGCAGCATAACGCAGTATTTT.

This sequence joins TRBV6-6 and TRBJ2-3; 9 nucleotides match TRBD2. V dropped 0 bases and J dropped 14; count of bases not matched to a gene: 9. Germline V gene data show CDR1 as MNHNY and CDR2 as SVGAGI (reference sequence). The CDR3 has 14 amino acids. Here the CDR3 reads CASSYSRRREGGYF. CDR3 coding DNA: TGTGCCAGCAGTTACTCGAGGCGGCGGGAGGGAGGGTATTTT.

V and J are TRBV5-4 and TRBJ1-2, with D maybe TRBD1 (5 bases). Trimming stripped 4 bases from V and 2 bases from J, with 9 bases between. This CDR3 has 13 amino acids. Per germline, CDR1 SGHNT and CDR2 YYREEE (reference sequence). The CDR3 coding sequence is TGTGCCAGCAGCCGAGACAGAAACTATGGCTACACCTTC. Encoded protein: CASSRDRNYGYTF.

The chain employs TRBV29-1 and TRBJ2-3; tentative D call: TRBD1 (5 bases). The CDR3 runs to 13 residues. V was clipped by 5 bases and J by 2 bases, with 11 bases between them. The V gene's germline CDR1 is SQVTM and CDR2 ANQGSEA. Here the CDR3 reads CSVIQGLTDTQYF. DNA of the CDR3: TGCAGCGTTATCCAGGGCCTCACAGATACGCAGTATTTT.

The chain combines TRBV6-5 with TRBJ2-2, with 8 bases aligning to TRBD1. This CDR3 contains 15 residues. In germline, CDR1 is MNHEY, CDR2 SVGAGI. V lost 6 bases to trimming and J lost 0 bases; unmatched junction nucleotides: 3. The CDR3: CASRPGGTNTGELFF. CDR3 sequence (DNA): TGTGCCAGCAGGCCAGGGGGCACGAACACCGGGGAGCTGTTTTTT.

This rearrangement joins TRBV7-9 to TRBJ2-5; tentatively, D is TRBD1 (5 bases). The J call may be in error: the DNA end matches TRBJ2-7 better. The CDR3 has 13 residues. The germline V gene encodes CDR1 SEHNR and CDR2 FQNEAQ (reference sequence). The CDR3 region has the DNA TGTGCCAGCAGCCCTCGACAGAGCTACGAGCAGTACTTC. This encodes CASSPRQSYEQYF.

The chain combines TRBV27 with TRBJ2-1, with D uncertain. The CDR3 is made up of 15 amino acids. The V gene lost 6 bases and the J gene lost 0 bases, with 12 bases spanning the gap. Per germline, CDR1 MNHEY and CDR2 SMNVEV (reference sequence). Here the CDR3 reads CASRRASSSYNEQFF. CDR3 sequence (DNA): TGTGCCAGCAGACGAGCGAGCAGCTCCTACAATGAGCAGTTCTTC.

The chain couples TRBV27 to TRBJ1-5; the D gene is possibly TRBD1 (6 bases). Germline CDR1 and CDR2: MNHEY and SMNVEV (reference sequence). This CDR3 is built from 15 residues. Trimming took 2 bases from V and 0 from J, leaving 8 bases between them. The CDR3 reads CASSLGTHSNQPQHF. In DNA form, the CDR3 reads TGTGCCAGCAGTTTAGGGACACATAGCAATCAGCCCCAGCATTTT.

The rearrangement joins TRBV19 to TRBJ2-3, with 7 bases fitting TRBD1. Germline values: CDR1 LNHDA, CDR2 SQIVND (reference sequence). With 9 bases clipped from V and 2 bases from J, the junction kept 8 bases outside the gene matches. CDR3 length: 14 residues. CDR3 in DNA: TGTGCCAGCACCTCCAGGGGGTTCACAGATACGCAGTATTTT. This codes for CASTSRGFTDTQYF.

This sequence joins TRBV11-3 and TRBJ1-6; TRBD1 matches 7 bases. CDR3 length equals 19 residues. V dropped 3 bases and J dropped 5; count of bases not matched to a gene: 16. From germline, CDR1 is SGHNT and CDR2 YENEEA. Here the CDR3 reads CASSLIQGNRDLNNSPLHF. As DNA, the CDR3 is TGTGCCAGCAGCTTGATACAGGGGAACCGAGATCTAAATAATTCACCCCTCCACTTT.

This clone turned up a few times. The V and J genes are TRBV15 and TRBJ2-1; the match to TRBD2 covers 10 bases. Trimming removed 0 bases from V and 8 bases from J; junction bases left unmatched: 4. CDR1 LNHNV and CDR2 YYDKDF come from the germline V gene (reference sequence). The CDR3 runs 15 residues. The CDR3 region has the DNA TGTGCCACCAGCAGAGACCTAGCGGGGGCGGATGAGCAGTTCTTC. As protein: CATSRDLAGADEQFF.

This clone showed up just a few times. The V and J genes are TRBV12-5 and TRBJ1-1, with D tentatively TRBD1 (5 bases). CDR1 and CDR2 (germline): LGHNT, FRNRAP. This CDR3 has 13 amino acids. V lost 7 bases, J lost 1 base, and 10 bases lay in between. CDR3 bases: TGTGCTAGTGTTGGGGCCGGGAACACTGAAGCTTTCTTT. Translating gives CASVGAGNTEAFF.

The chain links TRBV19 to TRBJ1-1, with 7 bases lining up with TRBD1. The trim removed 4 bases at V and 3 bases at J, leaving 2 bases unmatched. Germline CDR1 reads LNHDA; CDR2 reads SQIVND (reference sequence). The CDR3 length is 13 residues. The CDR3 DNA follows: TGTGCCAGTAGTAGCCAGGGGGACACTGAAGCTTTCTTT. Encoded protein: CASSSQGDTEAFF.

The chain joins TRBV5-1 to TRBJ2-5; TRBD2 matches at 15 bases. Germline CDR1 SGHRS, CDR2 YFSETQ. The length of the CDR3 is 17 residues. Trimming took 4 bases from V and 5 from J; bases not matched to a gene: 9. In DNA form, the CDR3 reads TGCGCCAGCAGCGCTAGGACTAGCGGGGGGGCCTCGGAGACCCAGTACTTC. Its protein is CASSARTSGGASETQYF.

V gene TRBV20-1 combines with J gene TRBJ2-7; no firm D call. V was clipped by 5 bases and J by 5 bases, with 7 bases between them. CDR1 and CDR2 (germline): DFQATT, SNEGSKA (reference sequence). This CDR3 contains 10 residues. CDR3 sequence: CSAGQHEQYF. Here the CDR3 DNA reads TGCAGTGCTGGGCAACACGAGCAGTACTTC.

This chain uses TRBV7-8 with TRBJ1-5, with 9 nucleotides matching TRBD1. The CDR3 runs 14 residues. Germline V lookup: CDR1 SGHVS, CDR2 FQNEAQ. Losses at the gene ends were 5 bases for V and 4 bases for J; bases not matched to a gene: 3. CDR3 in DNA: TGTGCCAGCAGCCCGGACAGGGGAAATCAGCCCCAGCATTTT. It encodes CASSPDRGNQPQHF.

This rearrangement joins TRBV6-1 to TRBJ2-3, with 12 bases fitting TRBD2. The CDR3 has 18 residues. With V trimmed by 3 bases and J by 1 base, 8 bases remained unmatched. CDR1 and CDR2 (germline): MNHNS, SASEGT. Written as DNA, the CDR3 is TGTGCCAGCAGTGAGTGGCCTAGCGGGAGGGGAGGCACAGATACGCAGTATTTT. This encodes CASSEWPSGRGGTDTQYF.

The gene calls are TRBV15 and TRBJ2-3, with 9 bases matching TRBD1. The J segment lost 4 bases and the V segment lost 0 bases, leaving 5 bases of the junction unmatched. This CDR3 spans 16 amino acids. Germline V lookup: CDR1 LNHNV, CDR2 YYDKDF (reference sequence). This CDR3 is CATSRDPGTGPDTQYF. The CDR3 bases are TGTGCCACCAGCAGAGATCCTGGGACAGGGCCAGATACGCAGTATTTT. The full variable domain, with the rest looked up from reference TRBV15 and TRBJ2-3, is DAMVIQNPRYQVTQFGKPVTLSCSQTLNHNVMYWYQQKSSQAPKLLFHYYDKDFNNEADTPDNFQSRRPNTSFCFLDIRSPGLGDTAMYLCATSRDPGTGPDTQYFGPGTRLTVL.

This chain connects TRBV11-3 to TRBJ2-3; D perhaps matches TRBD1 (6 bases). With 3 bases removed from V and 0 bases from J, the gap between germline ends came to 13 bases. The CDR3 extends over 16 amino acids. Germline V lookup: CDR1 SGHNT, CDR2 YENEEA. The CDR3 region is CASSFGTSHSTDTQYF. In DNA form, the CDR3 reads TGTGCCAGCAGCTTTGGGACAAGCCATAGCACAGATACGCAGTATTTT.

This clone has more than one count but fewer than ten. V gene TRBV19 combines with J gene TRBJ1-6, with D possibly being TRBD1 (5 bases). Germline loops: CDR1 LNHDA, CDR2 SQIVND (reference sequence). V dropped 6 bases and J dropped 10 bases, with 16 bases sitting between them. This CDR3 spans 14 amino acids. The CDR3 loop reads CASSASGGGSPLHF. The CDR3, as DNA: TGTGCCAGTAGCGCAAGCGGGGGTGGATCACCCCTCCACTTT.

The V call is TRBV6-5, the J call TRBJ2-7, with D perhaps matching TRBD2 (5 bases). This CDR3 has 14 residues. V lost 6 bases, J lost 0 bases, and 12 bases lay in between. Per the germline V gene, CDR1 is MNHEY and CDR2 is SVGAGI. The CDR3 DNA is TGTGCCAGCAGGGTCGAGACTAACTCCTACGAGCAGTACTTC. Its translation: CASRVETNSYEQYF.